This T cell receptor beta chain originates from a study of Ad26.COV2.S vaccination and SARS-CoV-2 variants. Repertoires were generated with immunoSEQ multiplex PCR, while TCRdb's copy carries only in-frame clones and drops some. The table shows about 330,000 clones, with approximately 87% occurring only once. This CDR3 comprises 16 residues. Per the germline V gene, CDR1 is ENHRY and CDR2 is SYGVKD. The V segment lost 3 bases and the J segment 2 bases; nucleotides outside the gene matches: 4. Treatment meaning: 15 to 20 received Ad26.COV2.S at low or high dose, single or two shots; roughly 5 received placebo; per-sample allocation not given. Samples analyzed were those drawn on day 63 after the first vaccine or placebo injection.

The sample was peripheral blood, taken in a trial of Ad26.COV2.S vaccine versus placebo. The TCR sequence derives from a person aged 18-60 years who received the Ad26.COV2.S COVID-19 vaccine or a placebo. V is TRBV10-3 and J is TRBJ2-3; the match to TRBD2 covers 11 bases. CDR3 nucleotide sequence: TGTGCCATCAGTGATGGGACTAGCGGACTCACAGATACGCAGTATTTT. Amino acid sequence: CAISDGTSGLTDTQYF.